This entry is about one TCR beta chain. The antigen this receptor binds is unknown. Base quality data are lacking; no much larger clone is found one base away. The data originate from a study of blood T cell repertoires in COVID-19 (TCRdb year 2020). Context from the whole study: Samples covering the acute and convalescent phases of COVID-19 were provided by collaborators in the United States, Italy and Spain. The prospective study material was composed of cDNA or gDNA derived from T cells, B-cell-depleted T cells, or PBMCs. Deeply sampled blood TCRbeta repertoires from subjects exposed to, actively infected with, or recovered from COVID-19 were included in the dataset. A freely available public database, intended as a resource for researchers studying the immune response to SARS-CoV-2, is where the repertoires were released. Samples came from the ongoing ImmuneRACE study (first 160 participants) plus 1,254 subjects from 6 global collaborators. The sample metadata nearly always contained a de-identified subject ID, COVID-19 status, age in years and sex. Where available, HLA class I and class II types were taken from metadata supplied by the sample provider and were not determined by assay-based typing. Points the paper makes about the study in general: Clinical and demographic metadata were provided uncurated, with the amount varying by source and participant.

One collaborating source in Seattle enrolled patients during active infection and followed them longitudinally through the course of disease. Whole blood was collected in K2EDTA tubes by collaborating institutions according to the institutions' own protocols. For TCRbeta analysis, collaborator samples were shipped as frozen whole blood, as isolated PBMCs, or as DNA extracted from either sample type. The immunoSEQ Assay, a bias-controlled multiplex PCR, was used to amplify TCRbeta CDR3 regions from genomic DNA. Concerning the study's data processing: The number of nucleated cells in each sample was estimated by amplification of reference gene primers within the assay. To quantify the absolute abundance of each unique TCRbeta CDR3 rearrangement, sequence reads were collapsed and filtered. For each sample, productive Simpson clonality was calculated by taking the square root of Simpson's diversity index across productive rearrangements. The immuneACCESS repertoire file appears here via TCRdb, limited to in-frame rearrangements. These files lack a portion of the clones; in checked studies, under half of the deficit traces to unresolved V genes, and the cause of the others is not known. V and J calls and clone size come straight from that table; D and trimming were deduced from the DNA. The sample profile shows 200,000 to 250,000 clones; approximately 85% of them were found once. In total, the top ten clones hold under 2.5% of the sample.

Trimming costs V 3 bases and J 5 bases, and their ends lie 7 bases apart. CDR1 and CDR2 were assigned from the germline V gene (reference sequence) as GTSNPN and SVGIG. The CDR3 runs 11 amino acids, cysteine and phenylalanine included. The CDR3 DNA has 33 bases and is translated from base 1. This TCR was sampled from a woman aged 70-85 years with COVID-19, enrolled during active disease. The source material was peripheral blood. The receptor chain draws on TRBV30 and TRBJ1-1; the D gene identity is not certain. The nucleotides are TGTGCCTGGAGCTCGCGAACTGAAGCTTTCTTT. Translation gives CAWSSRTEAFF.